These T cell receptor beta chains were read from a single sample in a study of shared clonotypes between healthy human individuals. Only in-frame clones appear in the TCRdb table, and some are missing; sequencing was by immunoSEQ multiplex PCR. This table has over a million clones, around 78% appearing once. Sequenced: memory CD4+ T cells from PBMCs. The receptors were gathered from a man between 18 and 35 years old in good health. Some clones in this sample may be carry-over from other donors' samples. Both conserved end residues are part of each CDR3. D genes are given only for firm matches. Not every row has a clone size; where given, it reads once, few, many or a size class.

NA	16	TRBJ2-7	TRBV6-1	TRBD1	CASSEGPGQGVYEQYF	TGTGCCAGCAGTGAAGGGCCGGGACAGGGGGTCTACGAGCAGTACTTC
NA	11	TRBJ2-7	TRBV6-1	NA	CASTRNYEQYF	TGTGCCAGCACTAGGAACTACGAGCAGTACTTC
NA	13	TRBJ1-2	TRBV28	TRBD1	CASSGTANYGYTF	TGTGCCAGCAGCGGGACAGCAAACTATGGCTACACCTTC
few	13	TRBJ1-2	TRBV21-1	NA	CASSKACIKGYTF	TGTGCCAGCAGCAAAGCGTGTATAAAAGGCTACACCTTC
NA	13	TRBJ1-2	TRBV5-1	NA	CASSPDSYYGYTF	TGCGCCAGCAGCCCGGACAGTTACTATGGCTACACCTTC
NA	16	TRBJ2-3	TRBV5-1	NA	CASSPPGTLYTDTQYF	TGCGCCAGCAGCCCCCCGGGAACTCTATACACAGATACGCAGTATTTT
NA	15	TRBJ2-1	TRBV7-9	TRBD2	CASSLGPSGILEQFF	TGTGCCAGCAGCTTAGGGCCTAGCGGGATTCTTGAGCAGTTCTTC
NA	13	TRBJ1-4	TRBV28	NA	CASSSSINEKLFF	TGTGCCAGCAGTTCGTCGATTAATGAAAAACTGTTTTTT
NA	17	TRBJ1-3	TRBV11-2	NA	CASSLIDSGGSGNTIYF	TGTGCCAGCAGCTTAATCGATTCCGGAGGCTCTGGAAACACCATATATTTT
NA	14	TRBJ2-1	TRBV7-2	NA	CASSFLGQGNEQFF	TGTGCCAGCAGCTTCCTAGGTCAGGGGAATGAGCAGTTCTTC
NA	13	TRBJ1-2	TRBV11-2	NA	CASSFSRIYGYTF	TGTGCCAGCAGCTTTAGTCGAATCTATGGCTACACCTTC
NA	11	TRBJ2-5	TRBV20-1	NA	CSAPWGETQYF	TGCAGTGCTCCTTGGGGAGAGACCCAGTACTTC
NA	12	TRBJ1-4	TRBV7-8	NA	CASSLPNEKLFF	TGTGCCAGCAGCCTCCCTAATGAAAAACTGTTTTTT
once	13	TRBJ2-4	TRBV7-2	TRBD1	CASSLTGGNIQYF	TGTGCCAGCAGCTTGACAGGGGGCAACATTCAGTACTTC
many	13	TRBJ2-2	TRBV7-9	NA	CASDRSGTGELFF	TGTGCCAGCGATAGGTCGGGCACCGGGGAGCTGTTTTTT
NA	15	TRBJ2-7	TRBV10-3	NA	CAISPLIAESYEQYF	TGTGCCATCAGTCCCTTAATCGCGGAGTCCTACGAGCAGTACTTC
NA	15	TRBJ1-2	TRBV4-1	NA	CASSLLDRQNYGYTF	TGCGCCAGCAGCCTACTCGACAGGCAAAACTATGGCTACACCTTC
NA	11	TRBJ2-2	TRBV28	TRBD2	CASGGSGELFF	TGTGCCTCGGGGGGTAGCGGGGAGCTGTTTTTT
NA	15	TRBJ2-1	TRBV5-1	TRBD1	CASSAGQGAYNEQFF	TGCGCCAGCAGCGCGGGACAGGGGGCGTACAATGAGCAGTTCTTC
NA	15	TRBJ2-7	TRBV18	NA	CASSSRHMAEYEQYF	TGTGCCAGCTCATCTAGACACATGGCGGAATACGAGCAGTACTTC
NA	17	TRBJ2-1	TRBV29-1	TRBD2	CSARAPSGRSSYNEQFF	TGCAGCGCCCGTGCCCCTAGCGGGAGGAGCTCCTACAATGAGCAGTTCTTC
NA	14	TRBJ2-7	TRBV2	TRBD2	CASSGLAGVPEQYF	TGTGCCAGCAGTGGGCTAGCGGGAGTCCCCGAGCAGTACTTC
few	12	TRBJ2-1	TRBV5-1	NA	CASGGNYNEQFF	TGCGCCAGCGGGGGCAATTACAATGAGCAGTTCTTC
few	15	TRBJ2-7	TRBV28	TRBD2	CASSLGGALTYEQYF	TGTGCCAGCAGTTTGGGAGGGGCCCTTACCTACGAGCAGTACTTC
NA	14	TRBJ1-1	TRBV5-4	TRBD1	CASSLGQRNTEAFF	TGTGCCAGCAGCCTGGGACAGAGGAACACTGAAGCTTTCTTT
NA	18	TRBJ2-3	TRBV27	NA	CASSLLSSRPSSTDTQYF	TGTGCCAGCAGTTTATTATCCTCCCGTCCCTCTAGCACAGATACGCAGTATTTT
once	13	TRBJ2-3	TRBV6-5	NA	CASSYSAGITQYF	TGTGCCAGCAGTTACTCGGCAGGGATTACGCAGTATTTT
NA	16	TRBJ2-5	TRBV15	TRBD1	CATSRDPQGAWETQYF	TGTGCCACCAGCAGAGACCCGCAGGGGGCATGGGAGACCCAGTACTTC
NA	15	TRBJ1-3	TRBV30	NA	CASSGRTYSGNTIYF	TGTGCCTCCAGCGGACGGACCTACTCTGGAAACACCATATATTTT
NA	13	TRBJ2-3	TRBV5-4	NA	CASSFPFTDTQYF	TGTGCCAGCAGCTTCCCATTTACAGATACGCAGTATTTT
NA	14	TRBJ2-7	TRBV18	NA	CASSRTPGFYEQYF	TGTGCCAGCTCACGGACACCGGGCTTCTACGAGCAGTACTTC
NA	17	TRBJ2-5	TRBV15	TRBD2	CATSSGTSGRWGETQYF	TGTGCCACCAGCAGCGGGACTAGCGGGAGGTGGGGAGAGACCCAGTACTTC
few	14	TRBJ1-1	TRBV7-2	NA	CASSLDSFATEAFF	TGTGCCAGCAGCCTGGACAGTTTCGCCACTGAAGCTTTCTTT
NA	18	TRBJ1-4	TRBV29-1	NA	CSVLPLTGPGSTNEKLFF	TGCAGCGTCCTTCCCCTGACAGGCCCCGGTTCAACTAATGAAAAACTGTTTTTT
NA	15	TRBJ2-3	TRBV9	NA	CASSENWGLTDTQYF	TGTGCCAGCAGCGAGAATTGGGGACTCACAGATACGCAGTATTTT
once	15	TRBJ2-3	TRBV5-1	TRBD2	CASSFLAGVADTQYF	TGCGCCAGCAGCTTTTTAGCGGGAGTAGCAGATACGCAGTATTTT
few	13	TRBJ1-5	TRBV28	NA	CASRSNPHQPQHF	TGTGCCAGCAGATCCAACCCCCATCAGCCCCAGCATTTT
NA	15	TRBJ2-1	TRBV6-6	TRBD1	CASTNGGQGGSEQFF	TGTGCCAGCACAAACGGGGGACAGGGGGGAAGTGAGCAGTTCTTC
NA	14	TRBJ1-5	TRBV5-6	NA	CASSLAYGNQPQHF	TGTGCCAGCAGCTTGGCTTATGGCAATCAGCCCCAGCATTTT
NA	15	TRBJ1-4	TRBV7-8	NA	CASTLMGTRDEKLFF	TGTGCCAGCACCCTAATGGGGACCAGGGATGAAAAACTGTTTTTT
NA	14	TRBJ2-2	TRBV25-1	NA	CASSPRTNTGELFF	TGTGCCAGCAGTCCGAGGACGAACACCGGGGAGCTGTTTTTT
NA	16	TRBJ1-2	TRBV4-3	TRBD1	CASSLDHLDRRGGYTF	TGCGCCAGCAGCCTGGACCATCTGGACAGGAGAGGTGGCTACACCTTC
NA	15	TRBJ2-3	TRBV28	TRBD1	CASSLRTGGTDTQYF	TGTGCCAGCAGTTTACGGACAGGAGGCACAGATACGCAGTATTTT
once	14	TRBJ2-7	TRBV18	NA	CASSHGQRSYEQYF	TGTGCCAGCTCCCATGGACAACGCTCCTACGAGCAGTACTTC
NA	15	TRBJ2-1	TRBV4-2	TRBD2	CASTKAAGNYNEQFF	TGTGCCAGCACCAAAGCAGCGGGAAACTACAATGAGCAGTTCTTC
NA	12	TRBJ2-3	TRBV28	NA	CASSPDTDTQYF	TGTGCCAGCAGTCCGGACACAGATACGCAGTATTTT
once	17	TRBJ2-6	TRBV7-2	NA	CASSLAARVSGANVLTF	TGTGCCAGCAGCTTAGCGGCAAGGGTCTCTGGGGCCAACGTCCTGACTTTC
NA	15	TRBJ2-7	TRBV6-6	TRBD1	CASSSPSTGSYEQYF	TGTGCCAGCAGTTCCCCTTCGACAGGGTCCTACGAGCAGTACTTC